This T cell receptor (beta chain) was observed in a study of cytomegalovirus exposure and HLA in healthy donors. With 60 Vbeta and 13 Jbeta primers, the PCR was carried out. TCRdb keeps only in-frame clones here, not all; method: immunoSEQ multiplex PCR. This table holds around 44,000 clones. Study-wide results and caveats: Most TCR beta V segments were productive about 87% or about 30% of the time in an earlier analysis. Likely technical artifact: a cluster of highly shared sequence variants.

This cohort consisted of healthy bone marrow donors. Donors showed nominal health when sampled, although they likely had unrecorded immune exposures. Germline CDR1 and CDR2: LNHDA and SQIVND (reference sequence). The CDR3 runs to 13 residues. V lost 11 bases and J lost 4; bases outside the gene matches: 9. Of note for this clone: Its antigen remains unknown.

The rearrangement joins TRBV19 to TRBJ2-7; 9 bases match TRBD1. The sample comprised PBMCs. This clonotype was sampled from a male donor in good health and CMV-seropositive. This chain's CDR3 is CAAQGTGRYEQYF. The CDR3 DNA sequence: TGTGCCGCCCAGGGGACAGGGAGATACGAGCAGTACTTC.